Each of the 32 T cell receptor beta chains below was sequenced from the same sample in a study of T cells in Graves' hyperthyroidism and ophthalmopathy (dated by TCRdb to between 2018 and 2020). Library method: multiplex PCR. These reads were obtained on an Illumina HiSeq 2000. TCR beta CDR3 regions were amplified from RNA transcripts. The first round of RT-PCR for the TCR CDR3 was performed with the HTBI primer set and the Qiagen OneStep RT-PCR kit. The raw public reads went through TCRdb reprocessing: fastp at Q25, MiXCR clone calling, in-frame beta chains kept. Every distinct CDR3 protein forms one entry, paired with its most common genes and DNA. Within this sample are roughly 740,000 distinct CDR3 sequences, with around 15% of them counted one time only. Roughly 8% of the sample belongs to the ten largest clones. Material for sequencing was blood. Receptors were obtained from a man aged 18-30 years with Graves' hyperthyroidism.

Regarding this clonotype: One end of the junction does not line up with germline, which may come from a read error. The V call is TRBV15, the J call TRBJ2-1; the D gene could be TRBD1 or TRBD2 (6 bases each). This CDR3 contains 14 residues. Germline-derived CDR1 and CDR2 are LNHNV and YYDKDF (reference sequence). The CDR3 DNA follows: TGTGCCACCAGAGGGGGAGGAAACTACAATGAGCAGTCCTTC. This translates into CATRGGGNYNEQSF.

This clonotype turned up a few times. The chain carries TRBV5-1 and TRBJ2-3, with 9 bases matching TRBD2. The CDR3 covers 15 residues. J lost 5 bases, V lost 3 bases, and 7 bases had no gene match. Looked up from germline, CDR1 is SGHRS and CDR2 is YFSETQ. CDR3 coding DNA: TGCGCCAGCAGCTGGAGCGGGAGGTTGAGAGATACGCAGTATTTT. It is translated as CASSWSGRLRDTQYF.

This clonotype occurred a few times. The chain employs TRBV7-3 and TRBJ2-5, with D unresolved. The V gene lost 4 bases and the J gene lost 3 bases, with 9 bases spanning the gap. Germline-derived CDR1 and CDR2 are SGHTA and FQGTGA. This CDR3 has 13 amino acids. The CDR3 protein is CASSSTREETQYF. DNA for the CDR3: TGTGCCAGCAGCTCCACCCGCGAAGAGACCCAGTACTTC.

Of note for this clonotype: At one end the junction does not follow the germline gene, possibly because of a read error. The rearrangement links TRBV11-1 to TRBJ2-1, with TRBD2 as a possible D gene (6 bases). This CDR3 contains 14 residues. In germline, CDR1 is SGHAT, CDR2 FQDESV (reference sequence). The CDR3 sequence: CASSWRGSYSEQFF. The CDR3 region has the DNA TGTGCCAGCAGCTGGCGGGGCTCCTACAGTGAGCAGTTCTTC. Combining the CDR3 with reference TRBV11-1 and TRBJ2-1 gives the whole variable domain EAEVAQSPRYKITEKSQAVAFWCDPISGHATLYWYRQILGQGPELLVQFQDESVVDDSQLPKDRFSAERLKGVDSTLKIQPAELGDSAMYLCASSWRGSYSEQFFGPGTRLTVL.

This clonotype was seen many times. The V and J genes are TRBV20-1 and TRBJ2-1, with D possibly matching TRBD2 (7 bases). V was pared by 5 bases and J by 12 bases, with 29 bases between. CDR3 length: 16 residues. CDR1 is DFQATT and CDR2 is SNEGSKA in the germline V gene (reference sequence). CDR3 region: CSARTHRGAYNEGQFF. CDR3 DNA: TGCAGTGCTCGCACTCATCGGGGGGCTTACAATGAAGGGCAGTTCTTC.

Many counts were recorded for this clonotype. This chain links TRBV20-1 with TRBJ2-3; 10 bases match TRBD2. Germline CDR1 and CDR2: DFQATT and SNEGSKA (reference sequence). The CDR3 loop spans 16 amino acids. After removal of 3 bases from V and 1 base from J, the junction contained 7 bases not matched to a gene. CDR3 coding DNA: TGCAGTGCTAGCACCTGGACTAGCGGACGCACAGATACGCAGTATTTT. Translated, it gives CSASTWTSGRTDTQYF.

The CDR3 protein is CASAQGGRGTQYF. The CDR3 nucleotides are TGTGCTAGTGCTCAAGGTGGCCGAGGGACCCAGTACTTC. The V and J genes are TRBV12-5 and TRBJ2-5; D gene uncertain. The CDR3 is made up of 13 amino acids. Trimming took 7 bases from V and 7 from J, leaving 16 bases between them. CDR1 LGHNT and CDR2 FRNRAP come from the germline V gene.

This clonotype was recorded at least ten times. The chain employs TRBV29-1 and TRBJ2-7, with 7 bases lining up with TRBD1. V was clipped by 3 bases and J by 2 bases; unmatched bases: 4. Germline V lookup: CDR1 SQVTM, CDR2 ANQGSEA. The CDR3 runs 13 residues. For the CDR3, the DNA is TGCAGCGTTGAGGCCGGACAGGCCTACGAGCAGTACTTC. As protein: CSVEAGQAYEQYF.

There are a few counts of this clonotype. V gene TRBV19 combines with J gene TRBJ1-1, with TRBD1 as a possible D gene (5 bases). Trimming shortened V by 2 bases and J by 3 bases, and 13 bases separated the two germline ends. The CDR3 is 15 residues long. Germline-derived CDR1 and CDR2 are LNHDA and SQIVND (reference sequence). CDR3 coding DNA: TGTGCCAGTAGTATATTCGGGGGTGGCGACACTGAAGCTTTCTTT. This codes for CASSIFGGGDTEAFF.

This CDR3 reads CASSPPGAEGGHEQFF. CDR3 DNA sequence: TGTGCCAGCAGTCCTCCCGGGGCGGAGGGGGGCCATGAGCAGTTCTTC. The chain joins TRBV6-1 to TRBJ2-1; perhaps D is TRBD1 or TRBD2 (6 bases each). The germline V and J ends were trimmed by 5 bases and 8 bases, with 22 bases remaining between them. The CDR3 has 16 residues. CDR1 and CDR2 from the germline V gene are MNHNS and SASEGT.

This clonotype was observed many times. The chain joins TRBV4-1 to TRBJ2-5, with 11 bases matching TRBD2. Germline values: CDR1 MGHRA, CDR2 YSYEKL. This CDR3 has 13 amino acids. The ends lost 8 bases at V and 5 bases at J; junction bases unmatched: 4. This CDR3 is CASGTSGGETQYF. The CDR3 DNA reads TGCGCCAGCGGGACTAGCGGAGGGGAGACCCAGTACTTC.

As for this clonotype: Its ends do not fully match the called genes, so a read error is possible. The chain employs TRBV28 and TRBJ2-1; D not certain. The V gene's germline CDR1 is MDHEN and CDR2 SYDVKM. This CDR3 has 11 amino acids. CDR3: CASSPNNEQSF. CDR3 coding DNA: TGTGCCAGCAGCCCTAACAATGAGCAGTCCTTC.

In this sample, this clonotype turned up a few times. The chain employs TRBV12-5 and TRBJ2-2; 8 bases are shared with TRBD1. Germline loops: CDR1 LGHNT, CDR2 FRNRAP. The J segment lost 4 bases and the V segment lost 4 bases, leaving 5 bases of the junction unmatched. CDR3 length: 15 residues. The CDR3 DNA sequence: TGTGCTAGTGGTTCGGGAACAGGGGGCACCGGGGAGCTGTTTTTT. It is translated as CASGSGTGGTGELFF. Supplemented by reference TRBV12-5 and TRBJ2-2, the full variable domain reads DARVTQTPRHKVTEMGQEVTMRCQPILGHNTVFWYRQTMMQGLELLAYFRNRAPLDDSGMPKDRFSAEMPDATLATLKIQPSEPRDSAVYFCASGSGTGGTGELFFGEGSRLTVL.

At least ten counts were recorded for this clonotype. V is TRBV7-3 and J is TRBJ2-2; unclear D gene. The CDR3 covers 13 residues. V was trimmed by 5 bases and J by 7 bases, leaving 11 bases between them. Germline V gene data show CDR1 as SGHTA and CDR2 as FQGTGA. CDR3 region: CASSPLVYGELFF. The CDR3 coding sequence is TGTGCCAGCAGCCCCTTGGTATACGGGGAGCTGTTTTTT.

Many counts were recorded for this clonotype. The chain joins TRBV5-1 to TRBJ2-1; a weak D match, TRBD2 (6 bases). Germline V gene lookup returns CDR1 SGHRS and CDR2 YFSETQ. The ends were cut back, 7 bases at V and 2 bases at J, with 13 bases in the middle. The CDR3 is 14 residues long. CDR3 region: CASGGDPPYNEQFF. In nucleotides, the CDR3 is TGCGCCAGCGGAGGGGATCCGCCCTACAATGAGCAGTTCTTC.

This clonotype was picked up a small number of times. Relative to the germline gene, one junction end is altered; a read error may explain this. V and J are TRBV12-3 or TRBV12-4 and TRBJ2-2; 13 bases match TRBD2. The CDR3 consists of 15 residues. The CDR3 reads CASRPGLAGAGEPFF. The CDR3 nucleotides are TGTGCCAGCAGACCTGGACTAGCGGGAGCCGGGGAGCCGTTTTTT.

The rearrangement links TRBV7-8 to TRBJ1-5; 7 bases match TRBD1. The CDR3 totals 15 residues. Germline values: CDR1 SGHVS, CDR2 FQNEAQ. The V and J ends lost 5 bases and 4 bases, in that order; junction bases with no gene match: 8. The CDR3 DNA reads as TGTGCCAGCAGCCTCCCAGGGGGATGGAATCAGCCCCAGCATTTT. This sequence encodes CASSLPGGWNQPQHF. Looking up the rest from reference TRBV7-8 and TRBJ1-5 gives the full variable domain: GAGVSQSPRYKVAKRGQDVALRCDPISGHVSLFWYQQALGQGPEFLTYFQNEAQLDKSGLPSDRFFAERPEGSVSTLKIQRTQQEDSAVYLCASSLPGGWNQPQHFGDGTRLSIL.

This clonotype occurred a few times. The CDR3 bases are TGCAGTCCCCGACTAGCGGGAGGGAGCGCCTACAATGAGCAGTTCTTC. This codes for CSPRLAGGSAYNEQFF. The chain recombines TRBV20-1 with TRBJ2-1, with TRBD2 matching 14 bases. The CDR3 loop spans 16 amino acids. J gave up 2 bases and V 8 bases, and 8 bases lay outside the gene matches. Germline CDR1 reads DFQATT; CDR2 reads SNEGSKA (reference sequence).

The chain recombines TRBV7-2 with TRBJ2-2; weak D call: TRBD2 (6 bases). Germline V gives CDR1 SGHTA, CDR2 FQGNSA. Trimming cost V 5 bases and J 4 bases, with 14 bases left between them. The CDR3 totals 15 residues. The CDR3 spells CASSRGTWVTGELFF. The CDR3 DNA is TGTGCCAGCAGCCGGGGGACTTGGGTCACCGGGGAGCTGTTTTTT.

This clonotype appeared a few times. The chain carries TRBV20-1 and TRBJ2-1; D may match TRBD1 or TRBD2 (5 bases each). The CDR3 loop spans 16 amino acids. In germline, CDR1 is DFQATT, CDR2 SNEGSKA (reference sequence). Trimming removed 4 bases at V and 3 bases at J, with 19 bases between. CDR3 loop: CSATPQWERGYNEQFF. CDR3 DNA sequence: TGCAGTGCTACCCCACAATGGGAGAGGGGCTACAATGAGCAGTTCTTC.

This clonotype was counted many times. The chain has TRBV24-1 and TRBJ2-7; TRBD1 matches at 9 bases. The CDR3 has 15 residues. Germline loops: CDR1 KGHDR, CDR2 SFDVKD. V lost 5 bases, J lost 2 bases, and 6 bases stayed unmatched. The CDR3 spells CATSGPGQGTYEQYF. CDR3 sequence (DNA): TGTGCCACCAGTGGGCCGGGACAGGGAACCTACGAGCAGTACTTC.

V is TRBV4-1 and J is TRBJ2-1, with 9 bases aligning to TRBD1. The ends lost 3 bases at V and 5 bases at J; junction bases unmatched: 5. Germline V CDR1 and CDR2: MGHRA, YSYEKL. The CDR3 loop spans 15 amino acids. CDR3 sequence reads: CASSHPGQGNNEQFF. In nucleotides, the CDR3 is TGCGCCAGCAGCCACCCGGGACAGGGTAACAATGAGCAGTTCTTC.

The chain combines TRBV11-2 with TRBJ1-4; a weak D match, TRBD1 (6 bases). Deletions cut 5 bases from V and 5 bases from J, with 15 bases between. The length of the CDR3 is 15 residues. Germline CDR1 reads SGHAT; CDR2 reads FQNNGV. This chain's CDR3 is CASSLGFRGNEKLFF. The CDR3 coding sequence is TGTGCCAGCAGCCTAGGTTTTAGGGGGAATGAAAAACTGTTTTTT.

Regarding this clonotype: Germline is not matched at one junction end, which may reflect a read error. The chain uses TRBV12-3 or TRBV12-4 and TRBJ1-4; D unclear. The CDR3 runs 17 residues. The CDR3 loop is CAGSSGLGFGNNEKLFF. CDR3 bases: TGTGCCGGCAGTTCAGGATTAGGGTTCGGCAATAATGAAAAACTGTTTTTT.

Concerning this clonotype itself: Just one base apart from a much larger clone, this may be a read error. This sequence joins TRBV24-1 and TRBJ2-5; 9 positions match TRBD2. This CDR3 is 16 amino acids long. From germline, CDR1 is KGHDR and CDR2 SFDVKD. The CDR3 DNA reads TGTGCCACCAGTGATGGTCGCGGGAGGGAGGAGGAGACCCGGTACTTC. Translation: CATSDGRGREEETRYF.

Points on this clonotype: The junction departs from the called germline gene at one end, perhaps through a read error. This chain uses TRBV30 with TRBJ2-1; D remains unclear. Germline CDR1 and CDR2: GTSNPN and SVGIG (reference sequence). The CDR3 sequence is 11 residues long. The CDR3 region has the DNA TGTGCCTGGAGTCCACTGGGTGGTGCGATCTTC. Amino acid sequence: CAWSPLGGAIF. The whole variable domain, remainder taken from reference TRBV30 and TRBJ2-1, is SQTIHQWPATLVQPVGSPLSLECTVEGTSNPNLYWYRQAAGRGLQLLFYSVGIGQISSEVPQNLSASRPQDRQFILSSKKLLLSDSGFYLCAWSPLGGAIFGPGTRLTVL.

This clonotype was observed at least ten times. This sequence joins TRBV13 and TRBJ1-1; no reliable D call. The CDR3 consists of 13 residues. Per germline, CDR1 PRHDT and CDR2 FYEKMQ (reference sequence). Trimming pared 1 base from V and 1 base from J, leaving 4 bases between. Here the CDR3 reads CASSLEKNTEAFF. CDR3 coding DNA: TGTGCCAGCAGCTTAGAGAAGAACACTGAAGCTTTCTTT.

This clonotype was seen only a few times. The chain uses TRBV29-1 and TRBJ2-7; D is unresolved. The CDR3 totals 11 residues. V shed 5 bases and J shed 2 bases, with 7 bases lying between them. Germline loops: CDR1 SQVTM, CDR2 ANQGSEA. CDR3 in amino acids: CSVSTTYEQYF. In DNA form, the CDR3 reads TGCAGCGTTTCGACGACCTACGAGCAGTACTTC.

Ten or more counts support this clonotype. The chain couples TRBV28 to TRBJ1-2; no definite D call. V lost 3 bases and J 8 bases, leaving 16 bases between the germline ends. CDR1 is MDHEN and CDR2 is SYDVKM in the germline V gene. The CDR3 length is 14 residues. The CDR3 region is CASSFPGNDYGYTF. In DNA, the CDR3 is TGTGCCAGCAGTTTCCCCGGGAATGATTACGGCTACACCTTC.

This rearrangement joins TRBV6-9 to TRBJ2-7, with a tentative D call TRBD2 (5 bases). The CDR3 covers 17 residues. Looked up from germline, CDR1 is MNHGY and CDR2 is SVAAGI. V was shortened by 3 bases and J by 2 bases, with 20 bases between the two germline ends. The DNA of the CDR3 is TGTGCCAGCAGTTACCAGCTAGCCTCCGGTGGAACCTACGAGCAGTACTTC. Amino acids: CASSYQLASGGTYEQYF.

This clonotype was detected ten times or more. V and J are TRBV5-1 and TRBJ2-5; TRBD2 matches 8 bases. Germline V gene data show CDR1 as SGHRS and CDR2 as YFSETQ. V lost 4 bases to trimming and J lost 2 bases; unmatched junction nucleotides: 4. There are 14 residues in the CDR3. CDR3: CASSREGRQETQYF. The CDR3 DNA reads as TGCGCCAGCAGCCGGGAGGGGCGTCAAGAGACCCAGTACTTC.

The V call is TRBV25-1, the J call TRBJ2-5, with D possibly being TRBD2 (6 bases). The germline CDR1 and CDR2 sequences are MGHDK and SYGVNS. The V end lost 4 bases, the J end lost 3 bases, and 9 bases lay between the germline ends. This CDR3 comprises 13 residues. The CDR3 nucleotides are TGTGCCAGCAGTGTCGCTAGCGAAGAGACCCAGTACTTC. Its translation: CASSVASEETQYF.